This TCR beta chain was documented in a study of cytomegalovirus exposure and HLA in healthy donors. In regard to this clone: What it binds is not known.

Germline CDR1 and CDR2: SGHKS and YYEKEE (reference sequence). This CDR3 has 14 residues. V was trimmed by 0 bases and J by 8 bases, leaving 11 bases between them. General study findings and limits: Listed as cytomegalovirus-associated were 150 to 200 TCR beta chains. Highly shared sequence variants in one cluster were likely a sequencing artifact. Owing to their indistinguishability, certain V segments, notably TRBV6-2 and TRBV6-3, were excluded.

PCR primers comprised 60 Vbeta and 13 Jbeta primers. Using immunoSEQ multiplex PCR, the repertoire was profiled, and TCRdb retains in-frame clones only, with some absent. The sample lists over 100,000 clones; about 81% were seen once. V gene TRBV5-5 combines with J gene TRBJ1-4, with D maybe TRBD1 (5 bases). The origin of this receptor is a woman in her forties or fifties in good health and CMV-seropositive. Material for sequencing was PBMCs. The CDR3 region is CASSLGPKGEKLFF. In DNA, the CDR3 is TGTGCCAGCAGCTTGGGCCCGAAGGGGGAAAAACTGTTTTTT.